Presented here are 17 T cell receptor beta chains from one specimen sequenced in a study of CD8 T cells in ankylosing spondylitis. Broader study findings: Characteristic, it appeared, of ankylosing spondylitis blood was a TCR beta motif of eight highly homologous variants.

In TCRdb, the 5' RACE reads were re-called with MiXCR into one record per CDR3 protein. This sample has around 490,000 distinct CDR3 sequences, with approximately 5% found just once. Their antigens remain unidentified. The sample taken for sequencing was blood, either unsorted or a sorted T cell fraction (not recorded which). These receptors were obtained from a male donor with ankylosing spondylitis.

At least ten counts were recorded for this clonotype. CDR3 bases: TGTGCCAGCAGTTTATCTCCTAGCGGGAGACCCCGAGAGACCCAGTACTTC. Translation: CASSLSPSGRPRETQYF. The V call is TRBV27, the J call TRBJ2-5; TRBD2 matches at 10 bases. Germline V gene lookup returns CDR1 MNHEY and CDR2 SMNVEV (reference sequence). V shed 0 bases and J 4 bases; nucleotides not matched to a gene: 8. The CDR3 spans 17 residues.

This clonotype was seen at least ten times. In DNA, the CDR3 is TGTGCCAGCAGGGACAGGGGAAAAGCTTTCTTT. This gives the protein CASRDRGKAFF. The rearrangement uses TRBV6-1 and TRBJ1-1; 9 bases are shared with TRBD1. Germline assignment: CDR1 MNHNS and CDR2 SASEGT. V shed 6 bases and J 9 bases; nucleotides not matched to a gene: 2. The CDR3 is made up of 11 amino acids.

This clonotype was seen only a few times. The chain combines TRBV4-1 with TRBJ2-3, with no clear D. The CDR3 runs to 13 residues. Trimming took 1 base from V and 2 from J, leaving 4 bases between them. Germline V gene sequence: CDR1 MGHRA, CDR2 YSYEKL. DNA of the CDR3: TGCGCCAGCAGCCAAGCCCCCACAGATACGCAGTATTTT. This encodes CASSQAPTDTQYF.

This clonotype was picked up many times. The chain links TRBV27 to TRBJ2-1, with 7 bases matching TRBD2. The CDR3 is 15 amino acids. Germline assignment: CDR1 MNHEY and CDR2 SMNVEV (reference sequence). With 0 bases clipped from V and 4 bases from J, the junction kept 3 bases outside the gene matches. The CDR3 spells CASSLSVGGYNEQFF. The CDR3 DNA reads as TGTGCCAGCAGTTTATCGGTGGGAGGGTACAATGAGCAGTTCTTC.

This clonotype was recorded a few times. The chain is built from TRBV6-2 or TRBV6-3 and TRBJ2-7; 14 positions agree with TRBD2. The CDR3 has 17 amino acids. The junction had 13 bases not matched to a gene; V was cut back by 6 bases and J by 6 bases. In germline, CDR1 is MNHEY, CDR2 SVGEGT. DNA for the CDR3: TGTGCCAGCAGCCCCCCAAGAGGACTAGCGGGAGGTGGCGAGCAGTACTTC. The encoded protein is CASSPPRGLAGGGEQYF.

Many counts were recorded for this clonotype. The chain is built from TRBV4-3 and TRBJ1-2, with 8 bases identical to TRBD1. The J segment lost 8 bases and the V segment lost 3 bases, leaving 11 bases of the junction unmatched. The CDR3 consists of 15 residues. In germline, CDR1 is LGHNA, CDR2 YSLEER. CDR3 protein: CASSHGTGLAWGYTF. In nucleotides, the CDR3 is TGCGCCAGCAGCCACGGGACAGGCCTTGCATGGGGCTACACCTTC.

This clonotype was detected many times. CDR3 in DNA: TGTGCCAGCAGTGCCACAGGGTCCGTCTACGAGCAGTACTTC. It encodes CASSATGSVYEQYF. The chain carries TRBV25-1 and TRBJ2-7, with D possibly being TRBD1 (6 bases). CDR1 and CDR2 from the germline V gene are MGHDK and SYGVNS. The V end lost 4 bases, the J end lost 3 bases, and 13 bases lay between the germline ends. This CDR3 is 14 amino acids long.

The chain combines TRBV27 with TRBJ1-1; TRBD1 is a possible D gene (6 bases). The CDR3 has 15 residues. Deletions cut 5 bases from V and 4 bases from J, with 17 bases between. Germline V gives CDR1 MNHEY, CDR2 SMNVEV (reference sequence). The CDR3 nucleotides are TGTGCCAGCAGTATGATCGGGGGGCTCGGCACTGAAGCTTTCTTT. Protein product: CASSMIGGLGTEAFF.

This clonotype was seen repeatedly, ten times or more. The chain employs TRBV28 and TRBJ1-2; TRBD1 might be the D (6 bases). CDR1 MDHEN and CDR2 SYDVKM come from the germline V gene. Between the trimmed V and J ends, which lost 3 bases and 4 bases, there was a span of 18 bases. The CDR3 covers 16 residues. The CDR3 loop is CASSFSGEQGVYGYTF. CDR3 DNA sequence: TGTGCCAGCAGTTTTTCGGGAGAACAGGGTGTCTATGGCTACACCTTC.

V usage is TRBV5-1 and J usage is TRBJ2-1, with 8 bases matching TRBD2. The length of the CDR3 is 15 residues. The germline gives CDR1 SGHRS, CDR2 YFSETQ. Trimming at V came to 7 bases and at J to 7 bases, leaving 13 bases not matched to a gene. CDR3 DNA sequence: TGCGCCAGCGTCGGGGGACTAGGCACGTTAAATGAGCAGTTCTTC. Translated, it gives CASVGGLGTLNEQFF.

This clonotype was detected many times. J is TRBJ1-1 and V is TRBV6-2 or TRBV6-3, with D possibly TRBD1 on 6 matching bases. CDR3 length equals 15 residues. The V and J ends lost 5 bases and 4 bases respectively, with 17 bases between them. Germline V gives CDR1 MNHEY, CDR2 SVGEGT. CDR3: CASSHHREDGTEAFF. The CDR3 DNA follows: TGTGCCAGCAGTCACCACAGGGAAGACGGCACTGAAGCTTTCTTT.

Ten or more counts support this clonotype. This chain joins TRBV25-1 and TRBJ2-7; tentatively, D is TRBD1 or TRBD2 (6 bases each). The CDR3 runs 14 residues. Germline CDR1 and CDR2: MGHDK and SYGVNS. Trimming removed 3 bases from V and 0 bases from J, with 9 bases in between. CDR3 bases: TGTGCCAGCAGTGAGGGGGGCAGCTCCTACGAGCAGTACTTC. The encoded protein is CASSEGGSSYEQYF.

This clonotype was observed many times. This rearrangement joins TRBV7-9 to TRBJ2-2; 9 positions agree with TRBD1. Trimming at V came to 5 bases and at J to 10 bases, leaving 5 bases not matched to a gene. The CDR3 consists of 13 residues. The V gene's germline CDR1 is SEHNR and CDR2 FQNEAQ (reference sequence). CDR3 bases: TGTGCCAGCAGCCTAACAGGGGGCAAGGAGCTGTTTTTT. This encodes CASSLTGGKELFF.

The chain employs TRBV9 and TRBJ2-1, with TRBD1 as a possible D gene (6 bases). Trimming pared 4 bases from V and 3 bases from J, leaving 14 bases between. This CDR3 has 15 residues. CDR1 is SGDLS and CDR2 is YYNGEE in the germline V gene. The CDR3 sequence is CASSPARTVYNEQFF. The CDR3 DNA follows: TGTGCCAGCAGCCCTGCTCGGACAGTCTACAATGAGCAGTTCTTC.

Many counts were recorded for this clonotype. The chain carries TRBV12-3 or TRBV12-4 and TRBJ1-2; D possibly corresponds to TRBD1 (5 bases). V was shortened by 4 bases and J by 6 bases, with 15 bases between the two germline ends. The CDR3 covers 14 residues. CDR3 loop: CASSYRDLGDGYTF. The CDR3 DNA sequence: TGTGCCAGCAGTTACCGGGACCTCGGAGATGGCTACACCTTC.

The chain carries TRBV28 and TRBJ2-1; no clear D gene. The CDR3 extends over 11 amino acids. Trimming shortened V by 5 bases and J by 14 bases, and 13 bases separated the two germline ends. Germline V gene sequence: CDR1 MDHEN, CDR2 SYDVKM. The CDR3 here is CASSQDLREFF. In DNA form, the CDR3 reads TGTGCCAGCAGTCAGGATCTAAGGGAGTTCTTC.

This clonotype showed up many times. The CDR3, as DNA: TGTGCCAGCAACACAGACGGTTCCTACGAGCAGTACTTC. It yields the protein CASNTDGSYEQYF. The chain links TRBV28 to TRBJ2-7, with no clear D. V gave up 7 bases and J gave up 1 base, with 11 bases separating them. The CDR3 is made up of 13 amino acids. Germline CDR1 and CDR2: MDHEN and SYDVKM.